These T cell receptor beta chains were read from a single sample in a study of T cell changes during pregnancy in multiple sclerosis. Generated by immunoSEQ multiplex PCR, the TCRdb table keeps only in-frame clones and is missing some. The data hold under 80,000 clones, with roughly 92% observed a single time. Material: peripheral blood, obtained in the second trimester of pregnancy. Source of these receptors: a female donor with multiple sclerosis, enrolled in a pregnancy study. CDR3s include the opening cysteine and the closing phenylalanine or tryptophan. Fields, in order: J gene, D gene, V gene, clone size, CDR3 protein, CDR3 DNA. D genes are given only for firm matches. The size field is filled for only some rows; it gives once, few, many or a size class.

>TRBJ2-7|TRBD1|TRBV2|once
CAREDRENYEQYF
TGTGCCAGGGAGGACAGGGAGAACTACGAGCAGTACTTC
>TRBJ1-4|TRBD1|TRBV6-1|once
CAIDRGLGEKLFF
TGTGCCATCGACAGGGGGCTAGGTGAAAAACTGTTTTTT
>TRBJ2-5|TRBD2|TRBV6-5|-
CASSYSAPGLQETQYF
TGTGCCAGCAGTTACTCTGCTCCGGGACTACAAGAGACCCAGTACTTC
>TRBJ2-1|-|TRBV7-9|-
CASSPVNEQFF
TGTGCCAGCAGCCCAGTCAATGAGCAGTTCTTC
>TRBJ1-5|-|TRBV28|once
CAGSKGAAIGDQPQHF
TGTGCCGGCAGCAAAGGGGCGGCGATAGGAGATCAGCCCCAGCATTTT
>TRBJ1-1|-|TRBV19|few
CASSLYPNTEAFF
TGTGCCAGTAGTCTATACCCGAACACTGAAGCTTTCTTT
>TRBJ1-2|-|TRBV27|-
CASSLSRGGSPYGYTF
TGTGCCAGCAGTTTATCTAGAGGAGGGTCCCCTTACGGCTACACCTTC
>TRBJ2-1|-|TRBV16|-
CASSHSSEQFF
TGTGCCAGCAGCCATAGCAGTGAGCAGTTCTTC
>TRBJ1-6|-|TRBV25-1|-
CASSRGSYNSPLHF
TGTGCCAGCAGCAGGGGCTCCTATAATTCACCCCTCCACTTT
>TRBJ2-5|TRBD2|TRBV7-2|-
CASTAGGVETQYF
TGTGCCAGCACGGCGGGGGGCGTGGAGACCCAGTACTTC
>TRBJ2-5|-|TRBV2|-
CASSDGPSAETQYF
TGTGCCAGCAGCGACGGGCCTAGCGCAGAGACCCAGTACTTC
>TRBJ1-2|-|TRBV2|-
CASRPGHNYGYTF
TGTGCCAGCAGGCCGGGACATAACTATGGCTACACCTTC
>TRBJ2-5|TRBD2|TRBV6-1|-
CASTRLAGGGETQYF
TGTGCCAGCACTCGTCTAGCGGGGGGAGGAGAGACCCAGTACTTC
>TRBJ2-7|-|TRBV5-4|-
CASSSSELTTYEQYF
TGTGCCAGCAGCTCGAGTGAGCTAACGACCTACGAGCAGTACTTC
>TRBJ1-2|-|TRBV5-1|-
CASSLGVRGDGYTF
TGCGCCAGCAGCTTGGGGGTCAGAGGCGATGGCTACACCTTC
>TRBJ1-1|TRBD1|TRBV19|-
CASSRSQGATFF
TGTGCCAGTAGCCGCTCACAGGGGGCTACTTTCTTT
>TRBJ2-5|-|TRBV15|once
CATSSSQVRLRTQYF
TGTGCCACCAGCAGTAGTCAAGTTAGACTCCGAACCCAGTACTTC
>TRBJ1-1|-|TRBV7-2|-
CASSLRPLTVPGLNTEAFF
TGTGCCAGCAGCTTAAGGCCACTCACCGTCCCGGGGTTGAACACTGAAGCTTTCTTT
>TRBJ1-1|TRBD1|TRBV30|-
CAWRETGAGTEAFF
TGTGCCTGGAGGGAGACAGGGGCAGGTACTGAAGCTTTCTTT
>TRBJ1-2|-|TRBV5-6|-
CASSPTGRGGVGYTF
TGTGCCAGCAGCCCTACAGGACGGGGAGGGGTAGGCTACACCTTC
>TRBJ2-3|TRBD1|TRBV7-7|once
CASSPTGSRADTQYF
TGTGCCAGCAGCCCGACAGGGTCCAGGGCAGATACGCAGTATTTT
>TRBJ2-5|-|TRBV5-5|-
CASSLEQGGETQYF
TGTGCCAGCAGCTTGGAACAGGGCGGAGAGACCCAGTACTTC
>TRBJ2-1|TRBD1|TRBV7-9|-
CASSLEGTDYNEQFF
TGTGCCAGCAGCTTAGAGGGGACAGACTACAATGAGCAGTTCTTC
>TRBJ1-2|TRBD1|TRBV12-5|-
CASGFPGQGDYGYTF
TGTGCTAGTGGTTTCCCGGGACAGGGTGACTATGGCTACACCTTC
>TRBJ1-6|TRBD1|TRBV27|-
CASTGTGYNSPLHF
TGTGCCAGCACGGGGACAGGCTATAATTCACCCCTCCACTTT
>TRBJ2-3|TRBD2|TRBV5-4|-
CASSSVQRGGVTDTQYF
TGTGCCAGCAGCTCGGTCCAGCGGGGGGGCGTAACAGATACGCAGTATTTT